These 25 T cell receptor beta chains were all obtained from the same sample, sequenced in a study of T-cell memory formation after mild COVID-19. TCRdb independently ran MiXCR on the 5' RACE reads; one entry per CDR3 protein. The top ten hold 30% to 35% of the sample, which has tens of thousands of distinct CDR3 sequences, over 15% seen once. Sequenced: PBMCs or a T cell subset sorted from them (not recorded which). These receptors came from an adult woman who had mild COVID-19 (a few samples of this study predate the infection). Cell type and time point are not known.

This chain uses TRBV6-5 with TRBJ2-1, with 10 bases fitting TRBD1. The germline CDR1 and CDR2 sequences are MNHEY and SVGAGI. V was clipped by 2 bases and J by 3 bases; unmatched bases: 4. CDR3 size: 16 residues. The CDR3 DNA reads as TGTGCCAGCAGTTACAATTGGGACAGGGGCTACAATGAGCAGTTCTTC. It translates to CASSYNWDRGYNEQFF.

The chain recombines TRBV12-3 or TRBV12-4 with TRBJ1-2; D gene ambiguous. Trimming removed 8 bases at V and 3 bases at J, with 13 bases between. The CDR3 length is 13 residues. CDR3 sequence: CASALSEDYGYTF. Written as DNA, the CDR3 is TGTGCCAGCGCTTTGTCGGAGGACTATGGCTACACCTTC.

This clonotype was observed a handful of times. DNA of the CDR3: TGTGCCAGCAGTTTGCAGGAAATGGGGGAGACCCAGTACTTC. This translates into CASSLQEMGETQYF. The chain couples TRBV27 to TRBJ2-5; D is uncertain. V shed 3 bases and J shed 5 bases, with 13 bases lying between them. Germline values: CDR1 MNHEY, CDR2 SMNVEV (reference sequence). This CDR3 spans 14 amino acids.

The CDR3 nucleotides read TGTGCCCTGGGGGGAGGCGGGAGAATTGTGAATGAGCAGTTCTTC. Its translation is CALGGGGRIVNEQFF. This chain joins TRBV12-3 or TRBV12-4 and TRBJ2-1; 7 bases line up with TRBD2. With V trimmed by 11 bases and J by 7 bases, 17 bases remained unmatched. The CDR3 is 15 amino acids.

V usage is TRBV7-8 and J usage is TRBJ2-1, with D possibly called TRBD1 or TRBD2 (6 bases each). The CDR3 is made up of 14 amino acids. Germline lookup yields CDR1 SGHVS and CDR2 FQNEAQ. The V gene lost 5 bases and the J gene lost 9 bases, with 17 bases spanning the gap. In DNA form, the CDR3 reads TGTGCCAGCAGCGGGGGCGGAGGGAGGCTTGAGCAGTTCTTC. It specifies CASSGGGGRLEQFF.

There are many counts of this clonotype. The chain uses TRBV5-5 and TRBJ2-3, with no clear D. Germline CDR1 reads SGHKS; CDR2 reads YYEKEE (reference sequence). V lost 3 bases, J lost 3 bases, and 5 bases lay in between. CDR3 length: 12 residues. The CDR3 region is CASSSFTDTQYF. Written as DNA, the CDR3 is TGTGCCAGCAGCTCGTTTACAGATACGCAGTATTTT.

This clonotype was observed a few times. CDR3 residues: CASSQTENVQETQYF. The CDR3 nucleotides are TGCGCCAGCAGCCAAACCGAGAATGTCCAAGAGACCCAGTACTTC. The chain carries TRBV4-3 and TRBJ2-5; D not resolved. Looked up from germline, CDR1 is LGHNA and CDR2 is YSLEER. The length of the CDR3 is 15 residues. The V end lost 2 bases, the J end lost 1 base, and 11 bases lay between the germline ends.

In its sample, this clonotype was seen a few times. The chain carries TRBV24-1 and TRBJ2-2; D remains unclear. CDR3 length: 15 amino acids. Per germline, CDR1 KGHDR and CDR2 SFDVKD. Between the trimmed V and J ends, which lost 0 bases and 2 bases, there was a span of 6 bases. The CDR3 DNA reads as TGTGCCACCAGTGATTTGTCCAGTAACACCGGGGAGCTGTTTTTT. It is translated as CATSDLSSNTGELFF.

The chain employs TRBV7-9 and TRBJ2-1, with TRBD2 matching over 9 bases. Germline loops: CDR1 SEHNR, CDR2 FQNEAQ (reference sequence). The CDR3 length is 15 residues. J lost 6 bases, V lost 4 bases, and 7 bases had no gene match. In DNA form, the CDR3 reads TGTGCCAGCAGCTATAGCGGGAGTGTAGGCAATGAGCAGTTCTTC. Its protein product is CASSYSGSVGNEQFF.

The J gene is TRBJ1-3, the V gene TRBV15; TRBD1 agrees at 10 bases. J lost 3 bases, V lost 0 bases, and 11 bases had no gene match. This CDR3 spans 19 amino acids. Germline values: CDR1 LNHNV, CDR2 YYDKDF (reference sequence). The CDR3 sequence: CATSRDPSETGGFGNTIYF. CDR3 bases: TGTGCCACCAGCAGAGATCCATCCGAGACAGGGGGCTTTGGAAACACCATATATTTT.

This clonotype was observed a few times. The chain couples TRBV15 to TRBJ2-3, with 7 positions matching TRBD1. V lost 2 bases and J lost 8; bases outside the gene matches: 4. CDR3 size: 13 residues. Germline CDR1 and CDR2: LNHNV and YYDKDF (reference sequence). The CDR3 region has the DNA TGTGCCACCAGCAGACATGACAGGGCTACGCAGTATTTT. Its protein product is CATSRHDRATQYF.

The J gene is TRBJ2-7, the V gene TRBV19; D might be TRBD1 (6 bases). Germline CDR1 and CDR2: LNHDA and SQIVND (reference sequence). CDR3 length: 14 residues. V lost 6 bases and J lost 0, with 12 bases in between. CDR3 in DNA: TGTGCCAGTAGCCAGGGGTTGAGCTCCTACGAGCAGTACTTC. Amino acid sequence: CASSQGLSSYEQYF.

This clonotype was counted only a few times. The chain couples TRBV24-1 to TRBJ1-1, with D possibly matching TRBD1 (6 bases). V shed 3 bases and J shed 6 bases, with 13 bases lying between them. Germline V CDR1 and CDR2: KGHDR, SFDVKD. The CDR3 sequence is 14 residues long. CDR3 in amino acids: CATSDTGSGPEAFF. Here the CDR3 DNA reads TGTGCCACCAGTGATACAGGGAGTGGTCCTGAAGCTTTCTTT.

This chain links TRBV12-3 or TRBV12-4 with TRBJ2-3; TRBD2 matches 7 bases. This CDR3 region has 16 residues. The V and J ends lost 6 bases and 3 bases, in that order; junction bases with no gene match: 12. The CDR3 spells CASSPRTSVVTDTQYF. CDR3 nucleotides: TGTGCCAGCAGCCCCAGAACTAGCGTCGTTACAGATACGCAGTATTTT.

V usage is TRBV4-1 and J usage is TRBJ2-5; D ambiguous. Deletions cut 4 bases from V and 2 bases from J, with 14 bases between. The CDR3 length is 15 residues. Germline lookup yields CDR1 MGHRA and CDR2 YSYEKL. CDR3: CASSPPHSVQETQYF. In nucleotides, the CDR3 is TGCGCCAGCAGCCCGCCTCACTCGGTTCAAGAGACCCAGTACTTC.

This clonotype was seen a handful of times. The CDR3 is CSAHPGTVTYNEQFF. The CDR3 region has the DNA TGCAGTGCTCACCCCGGGACAGTGACCTACAATGAGCAGTTCTTC. J is TRBJ2-1 and V is TRBV20-1; 7 bases align to TRBD1. CDR1 and CDR2 (germline): DFQATT, SNEGSKA (reference sequence). The CDR3 extends over 15 amino acids. Germline trimming cut 5 bases from V and 2 bases from J; bases unmatched to any gene: 9.

This clonotype was observed a handful of times. This chain links TRBV27 with TRBJ2-1; no firm D call. This CDR3 contains 15 residues. The V gene's germline CDR1 is MNHEY and CDR2 SMNVEV (reference sequence). Trimming removed 9 bases at V and 0 bases at J, with 15 bases between. The CDR3 DNA sequence: TGTGCCAGTTCGGACGGGCAGAGCTCCTACAATGAGCAGTTCTTC. This gives the protein CASSDGQSSYNEQFF.

The genes are TRBV24-1 and TRBJ2-2; D remains ambiguous. The CDR3 sequence is 15 residues long. Germline V lookup: CDR1 KGHDR, CDR2 SFDVKD. V gave up 0 bases and J gave up 5 bases, with 9 bases separating them. This CDR3 is CATSDLRVLTGELFF. The CDR3 DNA follows: TGTGCCACCAGTGATTTGCGGGTGCTAACCGGGGAGCTGTTTTTT.

This clonotype was picked up a small number of times. The V call is TRBV7-9, the J call TRBJ2-7; 9 bases line up with TRBD1. The junction had 5 bases not matched to a gene; V was cut back by 5 bases and J by 0 bases. The length of the CDR3 is 15 residues. Germline V gene data show CDR1 as SEHNR and CDR2 as FQNEAQ (reference sequence). DNA of the CDR3: TGTGCCAGCAGCCGGGGACAGGGCGACTCCTACGAGCAGTACTTC. Amino acid sequence: CASSRGQGDSYEQYF.

The J gene is TRBJ1-2, the V gene TRBV7-9; TRBD1 matches at 8 bases. Trimming cost V 3 bases and J 6 bases; bases outside gene matches: 12. Germline V gene sequence: CDR1 SEHNR, CDR2 FQNEAQ (reference sequence). CDR3 length: 16 residues. CDR3 sequence (DNA): TGTGCCAGCAGCTTTCGGACAGGGCCCGGCTTTGATGGCTACACCTTC. Amino acid sequence: CASSFRTGPGFDGYTF.

This clonotype has only a few counts. V usage is TRBV7-2 and J usage is TRBJ2-1; D unclear. From germline, CDR1 is SGHTA and CDR2 FQGNSA. This CDR3 has 13 amino acids. Trimming took 5 bases from V and 1 from J, leaving 6 bases between them. The CDR3, as DNA: TGTGCCAGCAGCCAGTGGTCCTACAATGAGCAGTTCTTC. The encoded protein is CASSQWSYNEQFF.

V is TRBV6-5 and J is TRBJ1-1; D gene uncertain. This CDR3 has 15 residues. Deletions cut 2 bases from V and 5 bases from J, with 15 bases between. The germline gives CDR1 MNHEY, CDR2 SVGAGI. Here the CDR3 reads CASSYPPGHGTEAFF. In DNA form, the CDR3 reads TGTGCCAGCAGTTACCCCCCCGGGCATGGTACTGAAGCTTTCTTT.

The chain combines TRBV9 with TRBJ2-7; 10 nucleotides line up with TRBD1. Looked up from germline, CDR1 is SGDLS and CDR2 is YYNGEE. J gave up 5 bases and V 4 bases, and 3 bases lay outside the gene matches. This CDR3 has 13 amino acids. CDR3 loop: CASSIGTGDEQYF. DNA of the CDR3: TGTGCCAGCAGCATCGGGACAGGGGACGAGCAGTACTTC. The whole variable domain, remainder taken from reference TRBV9 and TRBJ2-7, is DSGVTQTPKHLITATGQRVTLRCSPRSGDLSVYWYQQSLDQGLQFLIQYYNGEERAKGNILERFSAQQFPDLHSELNLSSLELGDSALYFCASSIGTGDEQYFGPGTRLTVT.

The chain recombines TRBV5-1 with TRBJ1-1; 8 bases align to TRBD1. This CDR3 has 15 residues. The ends lost 2 bases at V and 1 base at J; junction bases unmatched: 4. Germline loops: CDR1 SGHRS, CDR2 YFSETQ. This chain's CDR3 is CASSLRQGSNTEAFF. The CDR3 coding sequence is TGCGCCAGCAGCTTAAGACAGGGGTCGAACACTGAAGCTTTCTTT.

The rearrangement links TRBV7-9 to TRBJ2-5; maybe TRBD2 (5 bases). CDR3 length equals 13 residues. Germline V gene sequence: CDR1 SEHNR, CDR2 FQNEAQ (reference sequence). With 8 bases removed from V and 5 bases from J, the gap between germline ends came to 15 bases. Here the CDR3 DNA reads TGTGCCAGCTCAACGGACTCATCGGAGACCCAGTACTTC. Its translation is CASSTDSSETQYF.